This entry lists 27 T cell receptor beta chains sequenced from one sample in a study of control samples from healthy donors and cancer patients. Method: immunoSEQ multiplex PCR; TCRdb's copy keeps in-frame clones and lacks some. This table has 80,000 to 85,000 clones, approximately 91% appearing once. Sequencing input: blood. Receptors were obtained from a woman aged 45-60 years in good health.

V usage is TRBV6-2 or TRBV6-3 and J usage is TRBJ2-7, with 9 bases fitting TRBD1. The J segment lost 1 base and the V segment lost 4 bases, leaving 5 bases of the junction unmatched. The CDR3 extends over 15 amino acids. CDR1 MNHEY and CDR2 SVGEGT come from the germline V gene. CDR3 in amino acids: CASSFGTGSSYEQYF. CDR3 coding DNA: TGTGCCAGCAGTTTCGGGACAGGGTCTTCCTACGAGCAGTACTTC.

This sequence joins TRBV15 and TRBJ1-4, with TRBD1 identical over 8 bases. This CDR3 region has 15 residues. The trim removed 2 bases at V and 8 bases at J, leaving 7 bases unmatched. Germline V gene lookup returns CDR1 LNHNV and CDR2 YYDKDF (reference sequence). The CDR3 loop reads CATSRTRGRMEKLFF. The CDR3 coding sequence is TGTGCCACCAGCAGAACCAGGGGGCGCATGGAAAAACTGTTTTTT.

CDR3 protein: CASKSGTMNTGELFF. Here the CDR3 DNA reads TGTGCCAGTAAATCCGGGACCATGAACACCGGGGAGCTGTTTTTT. The J gene is TRBJ2-2, the V gene TRBV19; D possibly uses TRBD1 or TRBD2 (5 bases each). The CDR3 spans 15 residues. V was shortened by 7 bases and J by 1 base, with 13 bases between the two germline ends. In germline, CDR1 is LNHDA, CDR2 SQIVND (reference sequence).

This clone was seen only once. The rearrangement uses TRBV9 and TRBJ2-5, with 7 bases identical to TRBD2. This CDR3 has 14 amino acids. V lost 2 bases to trimming and J lost 4 bases; unmatched junction nucleotides: 5. The germline gives CDR1 SGDLS, CDR2 YYNGEE. CDR3 sequence (DNA): TGTGCCAGCAGCGTGGGGGGAGGGCCAGAGACCCAGTACTTC. Residues: CASSVGGGPETQYF.

A single count supports this clone. The chain joins TRBV20-1 to TRBJ1-2, with D possibly matching TRBD1 (5 bases). CDR3 length: 14 residues. V gave up 3 bases and J gave up 1 base, with 12 bases separating them. Germline CDR1 DFQATT, CDR2 SNEGSKA (reference sequence). CDR3 DNA: TGCAGTGCTAGTTTACGCAGGGATAACTATGGCTACACCTTC. Translated, it gives CSASLRRDNYGYTF.

This clone was observed once. In the same sample, other DNA sequences code for this CDR3. V is TRBV19 and J is TRBJ1-3; D is perhaps TRBD1 (6 bases). Germline V gene data show CDR1 as LNHDA and CDR2 as SQIVND (reference sequence). The CDR3 consists of 13 residues. V was cut by 9 bases and J by 2 bases, with 11 bases left in between. Written as DNA, the CDR3 is TGTGCCAGCGGGGGGGGCACTGGAAACACCATATATTTT. Translation: CASGGGTGNTIYF.

The count of this clone is one. The rearrangement links TRBV5-1 to TRBJ1-1, with D possibly matching TRBD1 (5 bases). The ends were cut back, 4 bases at V and 1 base at J, with 14 bases in the middle. Germline V gene sequence: CDR1 SGHRS, CDR2 YFSETQ. This CDR3 has 15 amino acids. CDR3 loop: CASSPQGPPNTEAFF. As DNA, the CDR3 is TGCGCCAGCAGCCCCCAGGGACCCCCGAACACTGAAGCTTTCTTT.

This rearrangement joins TRBV29-1 to TRBJ2-1; TRBD1 matches 7 bases. The germline V gene has CDR1 SQVTM and CDR2 ANQGSEA. CDR3 size: 14 residues. Losses at the gene ends were 5 bases for V and 3 bases for J; bases not matched to a gene: 7. The DNA of the CDR3 is TGCAGCGTTCTTAGACAGGGTGGCTACAATGAGCAGTTCTTC. It translates to CSVLRQGGYNEQFF.

The chain employs TRBV3-1 (or the pseudogene TRBV3-2) and TRBJ2-4; possible D gene TRBD2, 6 bases. Germline V gene sequence: CDR1 LGHDT, CDR2 YNNKEL (reference sequence). With 1 base removed from V and 4 bases from J, the gap between germline ends came to 23 bases. This CDR3 is 19 amino acids long. CDR3 nucleotides: TGTGCCAGCAGCCAAGGCCTGAATGGCGGCCTGGGAGGTAAAAACATTCAGTACTTC. Encoded protein: CASSQGLNGGLGGKNIQYF.

This chain links TRBV6-4 with TRBJ2-2; D gene unclear. CDR1 MRHNA and CDR2 SNTAGT come from the germline V gene. V was cut by 5 bases and J by 5 bases, with 15 bases left in between. This CDR3 is built from 15 residues. The CDR3 region is CASSLGWGGTGELFF. The CDR3 DNA is TGTGCCAGCAGTCTGGGCTGGGGTGGAACCGGGGAGCTGTTTTTT.

This clone was detected only a few times. The V and J genes are TRBV25-1 and TRBJ1-3; D possibly corresponds to TRBD1 (5 bases). Deletions cut 4 bases from V and 4 bases from J, with 8 bases between. The V gene's germline CDR1 is MGHDK and CDR2 SYGVNS. The CDR3 consists of 13 residues. The CDR3 is CASSAGGGNTIYF. For the CDR3, the DNA is TGTGCCAGCAGTGCGGGGGGAGGAAACACCATATATTTT.

The chain carries TRBV2 and TRBJ2-1, with D possibly matching TRBD1 (5 bases). In germline, CDR1 is SNHLY, CDR2 FYNNEI. The CDR3 covers 14 residues. V lost 1 base and J lost 6, with 10 bases in between. The CDR3 coding sequence is TGTGCCAGCAGTGAAGAGGGGTCCCGCAATGAGCAGTTCTTC. This sequence encodes CASSEEGSRNEQFF. Drawing the rest from reference TRBV2 and TRBJ2-1, the complete variable domain is EPEVTQTPSHQVTQMGQEVILRCVPISNHLYFYWYRQILGQKVEFLVSFYNNEISEKSEIFDDQFSVERPDGSNFTLKIRSTKLEDSAMYFCASSEEGSRNEQFFGPGTRLTVL.

In its sample, this clone was seen once. Other nucleotide sequences from this sample produce the same CDR3. The genes are TRBV28 and TRBJ2-7, with D unclear. The CDR3 length is 10 residues. The V gene's germline CDR1 is MDHEN and CDR2 SYDVKM. Trimming cost V 5 bases and J 4 bases, with 3 bases left between them. The CDR3 is CASSAYEQYF. CDR3 DNA sequence: TGTGCCAGCAGTGCTTACGAGCAGTACTTC. The full variable domain, its missing parts supplied by reference TRBV28 and TRBJ2-7, is DVKVTQSSRYLVKRTGEKVFLECVQDMDHENMFWYRQDPGLGLRLIYFSYDVKMKEKGDIPEGYSVSREKKERFSLILESASTNQTSMYLCASSAYEQYFGPGTRLTVT.

The chain has TRBV7-5 and TRBJ2-3; whether TRBD1, the table's D call, matches the DNA was not checked. TRBV7-5 is flagged as a pseudogene. CDR3 size: 17 residues. The CDR3 DNA reads TGTGCCAGAAGCTTAGTCCGCCGGGACAGGGACACAGATACGCAGTATTTT. Its protein product is CARSLVRRDRDTDTQYF.

J is TRBJ2-2 and V is TRBV6-5; D gene ambiguous. V lost 0 bases, J lost 6 bases, and 14 bases lay in between. Germline V gene sequence: CDR1 MNHEY, CDR2 SVGAGI. The CDR3 spans 16 residues. CDR3 nucleotide sequence: TGTGCCAGCAGTTACTCGGGTCCCGCGGTCGCCGGGGAGCTGTTTTTT. This codes for CASSYSGPAVAGELFF.

The chain joins TRBV5-1 to TRBJ2-1, with 9 nucleotides matching TRBD2. The CDR3 totals 15 residues. The germline V gene has CDR1 SGHRS and CDR2 YFSETQ. V shed 0 bases and J 7 bases; nucleotides not matched to a gene: 5. The CDR3 DNA is TGCGCCAGCAGCTTGGCTGGCGGGGGGGCAAATGAGCAGTTCTTC. Its translation is CASSLAGGGANEQFF.

The CDR3 is CASSDKGTTQYF. In DNA, the CDR3 is TGTGCCAGCAGCGACAAGGGTACTACGCAGTATTTT. The chain combines TRBV9 with TRBJ2-3; D remains ambiguous. Looked up from germline, CDR1 is SGDLS and CDR2 is YYNGEE. The CDR3 has 12 residues. The ends were cut back, 3 bases at V and 8 bases at J, with 10 bases in the middle. Full variable domain (remainder filled in from reference TRBV9 and TRBJ2-3): DSGVTQTPKHLITATGQRVTLRCSPRSGDLSVYWYQQSLDQGLQFLIQYYNGEERAKGNILERFSAQQFPDLHSELNLSSLELGDSALYFCASSDKGTTQYFGPGTRLTVL.

This clone was detected once. The chain carries TRBV18 and TRBJ1-5; D remains ambiguous. There are 13 residues in the CDR3. The germline CDR1 and CDR2 sequences are KGHSH and LQKENI. The V gene lost 6 bases and the J gene lost 5 bases, with 11 bases spanning the gap. The CDR3 region has the DNA TGTGCCAGCTCCCAGAGTGGGGATCAGCCCCAGCATTTT. Translating it yields CASSQSGDQPQHF. Full variable domain (remainder filled in from reference TRBV18 and TRBJ1-5): NAGVMQNPRHLVRRRGQEARLRCSPMKGHSHVYWYRQLPEEGLKFMVYLQKENIIDESGMPKERFSAEFPKEGPSILRIQQVVRGDSAAYFCASSQSGDQPQHFGDGTRLSIL.

This chain uses TRBV6-6 with TRBJ2-2; 8 bases align to TRBD1. The V gene's germline CDR1 is MNHNY and CDR2 SVGAGI (reference sequence). The CDR3 covers 15 residues. The ends lost 5 bases at V and 3 bases at J; junction bases unmatched: 5. The DNA for the CDR3 is TGTGCCAGCAGTAGCGGACAGGGCGACACCGGGGAGCTGTTTTTT. Translated: CASSSGQGDTGELFF.

This chain links TRBV5-6 with TRBJ2-6; the D gene is possibly TRBD1 (6 bases). The V end was cut by 2 bases, the J end by 0 bases, with 12 bases between. CDR3 length: 17 amino acids. Looked up from germline, CDR1 is SGHDT and CDR2 is YYEEEE. CDR3 protein: CASSFWGTSSGANVLTF. The CDR3 DNA reads as TGTGCCAGCAGCTTTTGGGGGACAAGCTCTGGGGCCAACGTCCTGACTTTC.

The V call is TRBV6-5, the J call TRBJ2-3, with D uncertain. Trimming left V 7 bases short and J 5 bases short, with 16 bases between. Germline-derived CDR1 and CDR2 are MNHEY and SVGAGI. This CDR3 spans 14 amino acids. CDR3 in amino acids: CASTQMASRDTQYF. CDR3 coding DNA: TGTGCCAGCACCCAAATGGCGAGCCGAGATACGCAGTATTTT.

CDR3 in DNA: TGTGCCTGCCGGAGGGAAACTGGAAACACCATATATTTT. Its protein product is CACRRETGNTIYF. The chain is built from TRBV2 and TRBJ1-3; unclear D gene. V lost 11 bases to trimming and J lost 2 bases, with 13 bases between them. Germline V gene sequence: CDR1 SNHLY, CDR2 FYNNEI. This CDR3 has 13 amino acids.

The rearrangement links TRBV2 to TRBJ1-1; the D is unclear. The length of the CDR3 is 14 residues. Trimming removed 1 base at V and 1 base at J, with 7 bases between. Per germline, CDR1 SNHLY and CDR2 FYNNEI. The CDR3 spells CASSEVRGNTEAFF. The CDR3 nucleotides are TGTGCCAGCAGTGAAGTTCGGGGGAACACTGAAGCTTTCTTT. Drawing the rest from reference TRBV2 and TRBJ1-1, the complete variable domain is EPEVTQTPSHQVTQMGQEVILRCVPISNHLYFYWYRQILGQKVEFLVSFYNNEISEKSEIFDDQFSVERPDGSNFTLKIRSTKLEDSAMYFCASSEVRGNTEAFFGQGTRLTVV.

The chain uses TRBV19 and TRBJ1-1; D is perhaps TRBD1 (6 bases). Trimming left V 3 bases short and J 3 bases short, with 11 bases between. The CDR3 runs to 14 residues. Germline V lookup: CDR1 LNHDA, CDR2 SQIVND (reference sequence). CDR3 DNA sequence: TGTGCCAGTAGTATGCAGGGGCGAGACACTGAAGCTTTCTTT. It is translated as CASSMQGRDTEAFF.

This chain links TRBV24-1 with TRBJ1-2; D may be TRBD1 (5 bases). V was cut by 9 bases and J by 4 bases, with 14 bases left in between. The CDR3 totals 13 residues. CDR1 and CDR2 from the germline V gene are KGHDR and SFDVKD. CDR3 in amino acids: CATRIQASYGYTF. Written as DNA, the CDR3 is TGTGCCACCCGAATACAGGCATCCTATGGCTACACCTTC.

This rearrangement joins TRBV9 to TRBJ2-1; D is perhaps TRBD2 (6 bases). CDR1 is SGDLS, CDR2 YYNGEE, per germline. The V end lost 4 bases, the J end lost 9 bases, and 17 bases lay between the germline ends. CDR3 length: 14 residues. The chain's CDR3 is CASSPGTALGEQFF. The DNA for the CDR3 is TGTGCCAGCAGCCCCGGGACTGCCTTGGGTGAGCAGTTCTTC. Combining the CDR3 with reference TRBV9 and TRBJ2-1 gives the whole variable domain DSGVTQTPKHLITATGQRVTLRCSPRSGDLSVYWYQQSLDQGLQFLIQYYNGEERAKGNILERFSAQQFPDLHSELNLSSLELGDSALYFCASSPGTALGEQFFGPGTRLTVL.

The rearrangement links TRBV15 to TRBJ1-2; D not certain. This CDR3 is built from 13 residues. Germline V gene lookup returns CDR1 LNHNV and CDR2 YYDKDF (reference sequence). The V and J ends lost 2 bases and 3 bases respectively, with 7 bases between them. CDR3 sequence: CATSRTSDYGYTF. The CDR3 DNA reads TGTGCCACCAGCAGAACTAGCGACTATGGCTACACCTTC.